Listed below are T cell receptor beta chains from one sample, sequenced in a study of T-cell memory formation after mild COVID-19. TCRdb re-called the 5' RACE reads through MiXCR, storing one row per CDR3 protein. The table includes about 100,000 distinct CDR3 sequences, 13% to 15% detected once. The sequenced sample consisted of PBMCs or a T cell subset sorted from them (not recorded which). The source of these receptors is a young man who had mild COVID-19 (a few samples of this study predate the infection). Cell type and time point are not known. Each CDR3 is given without its conserved first and last residue. D genes are given only for firm matches.

>TRBD1|TRBV12-3/TRBV12-4
ASSHTQGASTEAF
>.|TRBV19
ASTVGPYGYT
>.|TRBV28
ASSIPRDTQY
>.|TRBV30
AWSVLDSEFSNYGYT
>.|TRBV30
AWSLRANYGYT
>TRBD2|TRBV27
ASSLSSGGETGELF
>TRBD1|TRBV6-5
ASSLKTGAYEQY
>TRBD2|TRBV20-1
STSRLAGGFASTDTQY
>.|TRBV11-2
ASSLATGSPQVNEQF
>.|TRBV5-4
ASSFWGLPTGELF
>TRBD2|TRBV28
ASSFRLAGNEQF
>TRBD2|TRBV12-3/TRBV12-4
ASSMTSGRAGEQY
>.|TRBV14
ASSRTFKQF
>.|TRBV24-1
ATSGWGRSYNEQF
>TRBD1|TRBV12-3/TRBV12-4
ASSLGQGTQPQH
>.|TRBV30
AAGPNTDTQY
>TRBD1|TRBV20-1
SARDLYRGNEQY
>TRBD2|TRBV4-3
ASSRLAGVGETQY
>.|TRBV4-1
ASSQASSRSRAEAF
>TRBD2|TRBV5-1
ASSLRTSGEETQY
>.|TRBV7-9
ASSLGQENIQY
>TRBD1|TRBV7-4
ASSLARTGITEAF
>.|TRBV29-1
SDEEEDYSANPETQY
>.|TRBV20-1
SARSPSSYEQY
>TRBD1|TRBV28
ASSATGDESVKAF
>TRBD1|TRBV15
ATSFRGGRGEQF
>.|TRBV7-8
ASSSPDRRGSGGTDTQY
>TRBD2|TRBV6-4
ASSPSGGANEQF
>TRBD2|TRBV4-1
ASSLGLAGDEQF
>TRBD2|TRBV7-9
ASSLVQRGADEQF
>TRBD2|TRBV2
ASSKGLAISTDTQY